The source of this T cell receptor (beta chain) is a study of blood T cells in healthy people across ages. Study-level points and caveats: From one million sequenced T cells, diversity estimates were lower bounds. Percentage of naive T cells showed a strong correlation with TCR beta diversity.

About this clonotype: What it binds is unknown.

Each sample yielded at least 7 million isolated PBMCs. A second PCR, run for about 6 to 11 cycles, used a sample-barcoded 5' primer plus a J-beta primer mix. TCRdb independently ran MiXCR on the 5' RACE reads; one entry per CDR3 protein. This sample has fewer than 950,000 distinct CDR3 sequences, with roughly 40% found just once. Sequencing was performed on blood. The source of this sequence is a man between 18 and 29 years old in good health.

Written as DNA, the CDR3 is TGTGCCAGCAGTTATGCCAACAGGGGTAACGAGCAGTACTTC. Its protein is CASSYANRGNEQYF. This sequence joins TRBV6-2 or TRBV6-3 and TRBJ2-5, with 7 bases identical to TRBD1. TRBJ2-7 explains the end of the DNA better; the J call may be wrong. Germline V lookup: CDR1 MNHEY, CDR2 SVGEGT. The CDR3 contains 14 residues.